Described below is a single TCR beta chain sequence and its context. The antigen is undetermined. These data come from a study of cytomegalovirus exposure and HLA in healthy donors. Looking at the study overall: The roughly 120 million unique TCR beta sequences, from around 200 million T cells, were found by an earlier analysis.

Study-level results: Sequencing probably produced one cluster of sequence variants that were highly shared. Follow-up analysis later connected one missense variant in DCLRE1C with trimming of TCR beta V- and J-genes. TCR beta chains associated with HLA were, in a later analysis, more clonally expanded than equally common others.

The PCR made use of 60 Vbeta and 13 Jbeta primers. Sequenced by immunoSEQ multiplex PCR; TCRdb stores in-frame clones only, minus some. The table lists about 140,000 clones, more than 60% of them singletons. The CDR3 has 14 residues. The germline V gene encodes CDR1 MNHEY and CDR2 SVGAGI. Trimming stripped 9 bases from V and 4 bases from J, with 18 bases between. The sequenced sample consisted of PBMCs. The TCR sequence derives from a man aged 35 to 55 in good health and CMV-seronegative. V is TRBV6-5 and J is TRBJ1-2; D not certain. CDR3 protein: CASHPPGAAYGYTF. CDR3 DNA: TGTGCCAGTCACCCGCCCGGAGCAGCCTATGGCTACACCTTC.